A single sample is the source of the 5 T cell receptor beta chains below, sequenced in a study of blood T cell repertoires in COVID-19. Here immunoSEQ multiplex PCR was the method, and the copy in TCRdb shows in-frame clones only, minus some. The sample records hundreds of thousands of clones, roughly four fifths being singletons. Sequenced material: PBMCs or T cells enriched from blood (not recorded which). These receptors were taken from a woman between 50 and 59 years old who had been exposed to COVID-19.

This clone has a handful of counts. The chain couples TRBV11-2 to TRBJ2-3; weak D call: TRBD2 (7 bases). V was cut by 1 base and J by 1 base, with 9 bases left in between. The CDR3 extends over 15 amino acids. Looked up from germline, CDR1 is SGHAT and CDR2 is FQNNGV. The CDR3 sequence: CASSLVRGRTDTQYF. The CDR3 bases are TGTGCCAGCAGCTTAGTGCGGGGGCGCACAGATACGCAGTATTTT.

CDR3 sequence: CASSLAGLAGRPNTGELFF. The CDR3 region has the DNA TGTGCCAGCAGCTTAGCGGGCCTAGCGGGGCGACCGAACACCGGGGAGCTGTTTTTT. The chain links TRBV7-6 to TRBJ2-2; 9 nucleotides align to TRBD2. From germline, CDR1 is SGHVS and CDR2 FNYEAQ. This CDR3 region has 19 residues. With 0 bases clipped from V and 0 bases from J, the junction kept 8 bases outside the gene matches. The variable domain in full, completed from reference TRBV7-6 and TRBJ2-2, reads GAGVSQSPRYKVTKRGQDVALRCDPISGHVSLYWYRQALGQGPEFLTYFNYEAQQDKSGLPNDRFSAERPEGSISTLTIQRTEQRDSAMYRCASSLAGLAGRPNTGELFFGEGSRLTVL.

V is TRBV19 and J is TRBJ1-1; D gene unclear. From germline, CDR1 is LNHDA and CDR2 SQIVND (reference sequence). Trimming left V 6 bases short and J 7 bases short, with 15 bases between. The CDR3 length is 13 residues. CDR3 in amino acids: CASRPSSFSEAFF. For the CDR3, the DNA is TGTGCCAGTAGACCATCCTCATTTAGTGAAGCTTTCTTT.

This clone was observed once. CDR3 protein: CASSLAGEDRVDMNTEAFF. The CDR3 region has the DNA TGTGCCAGCAGCTTAGCGGGGGAGGACAGGGTGGACATGAACACTGAAGCTTTCTTT. This chain connects TRBV7-8 to TRBJ1-1; 8 nucleotides match TRBD1. Germline V gene sequence: CDR1 SGHVS, CDR2 FQNEAQ. V lost 0 bases to trimming and J lost 0 bases; unmatched junction nucleotides: 12. The CDR3 is 19 residues long.

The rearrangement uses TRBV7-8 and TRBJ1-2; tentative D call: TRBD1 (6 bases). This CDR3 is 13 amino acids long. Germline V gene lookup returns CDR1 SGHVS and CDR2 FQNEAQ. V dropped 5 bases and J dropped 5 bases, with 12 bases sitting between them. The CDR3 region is CASSRNREYGYTF. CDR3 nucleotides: TGTGCCAGCAGCCGGAACAGGGAATATGGCTACACCTTC. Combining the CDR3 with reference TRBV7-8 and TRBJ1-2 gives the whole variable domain GAGVSQSPRYKVAKRGQDVALRCDPISGHVSLFWYQQALGQGPEFLTYFQNEAQLDKSGLPSDRFFAERPEGSVSTLKIQRTQQEDSAVYLCASSRNREYGYTFGSGTRLTVV.